Listed below are T cell receptor beta chains from one sample, sequenced in a study of blood T cell repertoires in COVID-19. Sequencing was performed with immunoSEQ multiplex PCR; in TCRdb, only in-frame clones are kept and a portion is missing. The table includes 160,000 or so clones, 80% to 90% detected once. Source material: peripheral blood. The receptors originated from a middle-aged woman with acute or convalescent COVID-19. Each CDR3 is given with its conserved first and last residue. D genes are given only for firm matches.

d_call j_call v_call cdr3_aa
. TRBJ1-1 TRBV3-1/TRBV3-2 CASSETSTEAFF
TRBD1 TRBJ1-1 TRBV27 CASSVSTGLATEAFF
. TRBJ1-2 TRBV30 CAWGGGQGLAF
. TRBJ2-1 TRBV7-8 CASSQARFSYNEQFF
. TRBJ2-1 TRBV6-5 CASSTGLFHEQFF
. TRBJ1-2 TRBV5-6 CASRIVQNGYTF
TRBD2 TRBJ2-3 TRBV5-1 CASSLDRSGTSDTQYF
. TRBJ1-1 TRBV20-1 CSAPDTPLPFF
. TRBJ2-7 TRBV12-2 CASRLADRGRDYEQYF
. TRBJ1-1 TRBV5-1 CASSLVGDMNTEAFF
. TRBJ2-5 TRBV3-1/TRBV3-2 CASSHSGTREETQYF
. TRBJ2-5 TRBV11-3 CASSSTLGTQYF
TRBD2 TRBJ2-5 TRBV5-4 CASSSGTAETQYF
. TRBJ1-6 TRBV5-4 CASSLGSDSPLHF
TRBD1 TRBJ1-1 TRBV7-9 CASSLPGDREAFF
TRBD2 TRBJ2-2 TRBV12-5 CASGLVNASGTGELFF
. TRBJ2-1 TRBV2 CASNTRPNEQFF
TRBD1 TRBJ1-1 TRBV5-1 CASSLDLISQGTEAFF
TRBD2 TRBJ2-1 TRBV2 CASPGTSGSGNEQFF
. TRBJ1-5 TRBV4-2 CASSQEEVAYQPQHF
. TRBJ1-2 TRBV28 CASSLEQIHGYTF
TRBD2 TRBJ2-5 TRBV28 CASSRPSGGAETQYF
. TRBJ1-4 TRBV11-2 CASSLDRGRGEKLFF
TRBD1 TRBJ1-2 TRBV5-4 CASSLARQGGIFGYIF
. TRBJ1-5 TRBV19 CASSLQADQPQHF
TRBD1 TRBJ2-6 TRBV2 CASGQGILSGANVLTF
TRBD2 TRBJ2-7 TRBV11-3 CASSLDLYGVAGKDEQYF
TRBD2 TRBJ2-7 TRBV23-1 CASSQHPRRTSGSPSYEQYF
TRBD1 TRBJ2-7 TRBV6-1 CASSGRFGTGVHEQYF
TRBD1 TRBJ2-7 TRBV7-9 CASSRDRSSYEQYF
. TRBJ2-6 TRBV27 CASSPTGFWGSGANVLTF
. TRBJ2-2 TRBV6-1 CASSESNVAGELFF
TRBD1 TRBJ2-3 TRBV6-5 CASRQGASSTDTQYF
. TRBJ2-6 TRBV29-1 CSAMAGSGANVLTF
. TRBJ2-3 TRBV21-1 CASSKAGRGRRGDTQYF
. TRBJ1-1 TRBV19 CASSSQGWIAFF
TRBD1 TRBJ2-7 TRBV6-2/TRBV6-3 CASSSHPGTGDPYEQYF
TRBD1 TRBJ1-2 TRBV30 CAWRTGTGIIYGYTF
. TRBJ2-1 TRBV20-1 CSASGQIRNEQFF
. TRBJ1-5 TRBV19 CASRITGYTGNQPQHF
TRBD2 TRBJ2-1 TRBV25-1 CASTPGTSGTNEQFF
TRBD2 TRBJ2-3 TRBV29-1 CSVHHQGLAGGPDTQYF
. TRBJ2-1 TRBV9 CASSVTPSSYNEQFF
. TRBJ2-7 TRBV4-1 CASSQDEGVGSYEQYF
. TRBJ2-3 TRBV30 CAWSVQGRTDTQYF
. TRBJ2-7 TRBV4-1 CASSQQTGTFYEQYF
. TRBJ2-2 TRBV24-1 CATSLNTGELFF
TRBD1 TRBJ1-5 TRBV30 CAWSDEGTVNQPQHF
. TRBJ2-3 TRBV6-5 CASRVGTSTDTQYF
TRBD1 TRBJ2-1 TRBV5-1 CASSEGQGGFNEQFF
TRBD1 TRBJ1-3 TRBV9 CASSIRDSSGNTIYF
TRBD2 TRBJ2-3 TRBV24-1 CATEGLATDTQYF
. TRBJ2-3 TRBV19 CASSSDYTDTQYF
. TRBJ2-3 TRBV10-2 CASRHYTDTQYF
. TRBJ2-1 TRBV24-1 CATSDLSAASYNEQFF